This TCR beta chain is drawn from a study of T cell repertoires in aging, cancer and after chemotherapy. Per germline, CDR1 MNHEY and CDR2 SVGAGI. This CDR3 is built from 13 residues. V lost 5 bases and J lost 8, with 15 bases in between. This clonotype is a singleton in its sample. Just one base apart from a much larger clone, this may be a read error. TCR beta rearrangements were amplified from peripheral blood genomic DNA. Rearranged V-D-J TRB sequences were amplified with a mixed TRB-A/B primer pool. TCRdb reprocessed the multiplex PCR reads with MiXCR, giving one entry per CDR3 protein. The sample shows some 3,200 distinct CDR3 sequences, 25% of them seen only once.

Specimen: blood. The chain links TRBV6-5 to TRBJ1-2; D uncertain. The TCR comes from a human donor with a solid tumor. CDR3 sequence: CASSETLLEGYTF. CDR3 DNA: TGTGCCAGCAGTGAGACCCTCTTGGAAGGCTACACCTTC.